This T cell receptor (beta chain) was retrieved from a study of shared clonotypes between healthy human individuals. Healthy HIV-negative adults with no recent acute infections or vaccinations were recruited as donors. In replicate PCRs of unsorted PBMC, about 300 ng DNA, tens of thousands of T cell genomes, was used. Unsorted PBMCs provided DNA that was sequenced on ten immunoSEQ deep assay plates. Original methodology: For the immunoSEQ data, sequences were junction-only without quality scores, so filtering differed. The data were produced by immunoSEQ multiplex PCR, yet TCRdb's version contains in-frame clones alone and is incomplete. For V, J and clone size, that table is used; D and trimming come from the DNA. The sample holds about 460,000 clones, around 77% seen once. The clonotype was recovered from a woman in her thirties or forties in good health. Some clones in this sample may be carry-over from other donors' samples. The sample was PBMCs.

CDR3 amino acids: CASSLLGARRAFF. CDR3 coding DNA: TGTGCCAGCAGCCTCCTGGGGGCAAGGAGAGCTTTCTTT. The chain couples TRBV5-8 to TRBJ1-1, with D possibly TRBD1 on 6 matching bases. In germline, CDR1 is SGHTS, CDR2 YDEGEE. The CDR3 runs to 13 residues. Trimming took off 4 bases at V and 10 bases at J, with 17 bases between the two ends.